This T cell receptor delta chain was sequenced for a study of γδ T cells in repeated Plasmodium falciparum infection. Findings of the study overall: Waves of new clonotype selection appeared after repeated controlled infections in Vdelta2-negative, largely Vdelta1+, gammadelta T cells.

Gammadelta T cells were flow-sorted from PBMC into Vgamma9/Vdelta2+ and Vdelta2-negative populations for bulk analysis. Germline CDR1 reads TSWWSYY; CDR2 reads QGS. The CDR3 is 19 residues long. This clone has only a few counts. What it binds is unknown. Only one base separates this from a far larger clonotype, so it likely reflects a read error. The same CDR3 also results from other DNA sequences found in this sample. TCRdb applied CATT to the multiplex PCR reads for clone calling. The sample yields 55,000 to 70,000 delta-chain clones, approximately 1.5% seen once. The chain links TRDV1 to TRDJ1, with 10 bases lining up with TRDD3. TCRdb supplies no J gene; here it was assigned by aligning the nucleotide sequence to germline. Sequencing input: gamma-delta T cells from blood. This clonotype originated in a pool of human donors (malaria-infected and uninfected, not separated). CDR3 amino acids: CALGEKGWRWGIGADKLIF. The CDR3 bases are TGTGCCCTTGGGGAAAAGGGATGGCGCTGGGGGATAGGAGCCGATAAACTCATCTTT.